These 12 T cell receptor beta chains were sequenced from one sample in a study of technical replicates of blood from a handful of donors. Generated by immunoSEQ multiplex PCR, the TCRdb table keeps only in-frame clones and is missing some. This table has approximately 82,000 clones, 94% appearing once. The sample was T cells isolated from PBMCs. The receptors derive from a human donor in good health.

The rearrangement joins TRBV9 to TRBJ1-3; TRBD1 agrees at 7 bases. This CDR3 is 16 amino acids long. Trimming removed 0 bases from V and 3 bases from J; junction bases left unmatched: 6. Germline V gene sequence: CDR1 SGDLS, CDR2 YYNGEE. CDR3 amino acids: CASSVGTGADGNTIYF. In DNA form, the CDR3 reads TGTGCCAGCAGCGTAGGAACAGGGGCAGATGGAAACACCATATATTTT.

This chain links TRBV5-6 with TRBJ2-1, with 7 positions matching TRBD2. CDR3 length: 16 amino acids. Germline CDR1 reads SGHDT; CDR2 reads YYEEEE. With 3 bases clipped from V and 4 bases from J, the junction kept 10 bases outside the gene matches. The CDR3 loop reads CASSSFSGRSYNEQFF. CDR3 DNA: TGTGCCAGCAGCTCGTTTAGCGGGCGTAGTTACAATGAGCAGTTCTTC.

Written as DNA, the CDR3 is TGTGCCAGCAGCTTAAGTATCGCAGGGGCAACTAATGAAAAACTGTTTTTT. The encoded protein is CASSLSIAGATNEKLFF. The rearrangement uses TRBV7-9 and TRBJ1-4, with D perhaps matching TRBD1 (6 bases). Trimming took off 2 bases at V and 0 bases at J, with 13 bases between the two ends. The germline CDR1 and CDR2 sequences are SEHNR and FQNEAQ (reference sequence). The CDR3 has 17 residues.

The rearrangement uses TRBV18 and TRBJ2-2; 7 bases fit TRBD1. The germline CDR1 and CDR2 sequences are KGHSH and LQKENI. The ends lost 3 bases at V and 5 bases at J; junction bases unmatched: 15. This CDR3 region has 18 residues. The CDR3 region has the DNA TGTGCCAGCTCACCCTCAGGACAGGAGGTTTTACGGACCGGGGAGCTGTTTTTT. Its protein product is CASSPSGQEVLRTGELFF.

The chain joins TRBV4-1 to TRBJ2-1; 12 bases align to TRBD2. The CDR3 is made up of 18 amino acids. The germline gives CDR1 MGHRA, CDR2 YSYEKL. V lost 0 bases, J lost 5 bases, and 8 bases stayed unmatched. CDR3 in DNA: TGCGCCAGCAGCCAAGATCGGGCTAGCGGGAGGGGGGACAATGAGCAGTTCTTC. Translation gives CASSQDRASGRGDNEQFF.

CDR3 sequence reads: CASSTGGTGYYEQYF. For the CDR3, the DNA is TGTGCCAGCAGTACGGGAGGGACGGGGTACTACGAGCAGTACTTC. The V call is TRBV6-5, the J call TRBJ2-7; 8 bases align to TRBD2. CDR3 length equals 15 residues. The junction had 9 bases not matched to a gene; V was cut back by 5 bases and J by 3 bases. Germline V lookup: CDR1 MNHEY, CDR2 SVGAGI.

The chain has TRBV19 and TRBJ2-1; 10 nucleotides line up with TRBD2. The CDR3 length is 16 residues. After removal of 4 bases from V and 9 bases from J, the junction contained 12 bases not matched to a gene. CDR1 is LNHDA and CDR2 is SQIVND in the germline V gene (reference sequence). CDR3 nucleotide sequence: TGTGCCAGTAGTACTCTAGCGGGAGTGCTTGAAAGTGAGCAGTTCTTC. Translated, it gives CASSTLAGVLESEQFF. The full variable domain, rest sourced from reference TRBV19 and TRBJ2-1, is DGGITQSPKYLFRKEGQNVTLSCEQNLNHDAMYWYRQDPGQGLRLIYYSQIVNDFQKGDIAEGYSVSREKKESFPLTVTSAQKNPTAFYLCASSTLAGVLESEQFFGPGTRLTVL.

This chain links TRBV9 with TRBJ2-3; D is perhaps TRBD2 (5 bases). In germline, CDR1 is SGDLS, CDR2 YYNGEE. The CDR3 is 15 amino acids. V lost 3 bases, J lost 4 bases, and 15 bases lay in between. The CDR3 DNA is TGTGCCAGCAGCGCCTTAGCGAACCGGGCAGATACGCAGTATTTT. The encoded protein is CASSALANRADTQYF. The whole variable domain, remainder taken from reference TRBV9 and TRBJ2-3, is DSGVTQTPKHLITATGQRVTLRCSPRSGDLSVYWYQQSLDQGLQFLIQYYNGEERAKGNILERFSAQQFPDLHSELNLSSLELGDSALYFCASSALANRADTQYFGPGTRLTVL.

This sequence joins TRBV6-4 and TRBJ1-3; 8 positions match TRBD1. Trimming cost V 9 bases and J 0 bases; bases outside gene matches: 10. Germline values: CDR1 MRHNA, CDR2 SNTAGT. The CDR3 runs to 16 residues. The CDR3 nucleotides read TGTGCCAGGATCCAGGGGGCTGGTGGCTCTGGAAACACCATATATTTT. This translates into CARIQGAGGSGNTIYF.

V is TRBV2 and J is TRBJ2-3; 14 nucleotides agree with TRBD2. Per the germline V gene, CDR1 is SNHLY and CDR2 is FYNNEI. With 5 bases clipped from V and 6 bases from J, the junction kept 10 bases outside the gene matches. The length of the CDR3 is 17 residues. The CDR3 is CASSRLAGGPSSDTQYF. The CDR3 coding sequence is TGTGCCAGCAGTAGACTAGCGGGAGGGCCTTCATCCGATACGCAGTATTTT. The variable domain in full, with the rest retrieved from reference TRBV2 and TRBJ2-3, is EPEVTQTPSHQVTQMGQEVILRCVPISNHLYFYWYRQILGQKVEFLVSFYNNEISEKSEIFDDQFSVERPDGSNFTLKIRSTKLEDSAMYFCASSRLAGGPSSDTQYFGPGTRLTVL.

The chain carries TRBV6-1 and TRBJ1-4; tentative D call: TRBD1 (6 bases). This CDR3 spans 13 amino acids. V dropped 10 bases and J dropped 3 bases, with 12 bases sitting between them. Germline CDR1 and CDR2: MNHNS and SASEGT. This chain's CDR3 is CAIKDRSNEKLFF. For the CDR3, the DNA is TGTGCCATTAAGGACAGATCTAATGAAAAACTGTTTTTT.

The genes are TRBV4-2 and TRBJ2-1; tentative D call: TRBD2 (6 bases). The CDR3 loop spans 14 amino acids. Germline values: CDR1 LGHNA, CDR2 YNFKEQ. Trimming removed 8 bases at V and 9 bases at J, with 20 bases between. The DNA of the CDR3 is TGTGCCAGCGGCGTTGAGGGACTGGTCATTGAGCAGTTCTTC. This codes for CASGVEGLVIEQFF.